The present T cell receptor (beta chain) was sequenced within a study of shared clonotypes between healthy human individuals. Study-level findings and limits: In general, naive subsets displayed greater estimated richness than memory subsets did. Generation of non-shared clonotypes was less probable than generation of clonotypes shared by all four donors.

The CDR3 has 16 amino acids. Deletions cut 4 bases from V and 4 bases from J, with 17 bases between. CDR1 is MNHEY and CDR2 is SMNVEV in the germline V gene (reference sequence). The assay was immunoSEQ multiplex PCR, and TCRdb's table has in-frame clones only and misses some. The table includes 2,500,000 or so clones, around 90% detected once. As to this clone: Its antigen is still unknown.

The specimen sequenced was naive CD4+ T cells from PBMCs. Subset of the sample: CD45RA+ positively selected. The sequence was collected from a man between 18 and 35 years old in good health. Some clones in this sample may be carry-over from other donors' samples. V gene TRBV27 combines with J gene TRBJ1-5; no reliable D call. DNA of the CDR3: TGTGCCAGCAGTTCTATCCCCACATATGGTAATCAGCCCCAGCATTTT. The encoded protein is CASSSIPTYGNQPQHF.